This T cell receptor beta chain stems from a study of OX40 agonist ivuxolimab in advanced cancers. Study details: Treatment of patients was with ivuxolimab, an agonistic anti-OX40 (CD134) antibody. Partial responses, seen in three patients, involved one hepatocellular carcinoma and two cutaneous melanomas. Regarding the study as a whole: Expanded clones tended on average to be more numerous among CD8+ T cells than CD4+. The authors also found low normalized T-cell clonal expansion in some nonresponders.

Clones were sequenced by immunoSEQ multiplex PCR, and TCRdb holds only the in-frame ones, with some missing. The sample has roughly 48,000 clones; 75% to 80% are singletons. There are 17 residues in the CDR3. Losses at the gene ends were 0 bases for V and 4 bases for J; bases not matched to a gene: 7. Per germline, CDR1 LGHNA and CDR2 YSLEER. As regards this clone: Antigen: not known.

The V gene is TRBV4-3, the J gene TRBJ1-2; 11 positions agree with TRBD1. This TCR derives from an adult with an advanced solid tumor such as melanoma, head and neck, liver or kidney cancer. The sample in question was CD4+ or CD8+ T cells sorted from blood, obtained in a trial of the OX40 agonist ivuxolimab. The CDR3 DNA sequence: TGCGCCAGCAGCCAAGATGAGGGGGACAGGGGGTTCTATGGCTACACCTTC. Its protein is CASSQDEGDRGFYGYTF.